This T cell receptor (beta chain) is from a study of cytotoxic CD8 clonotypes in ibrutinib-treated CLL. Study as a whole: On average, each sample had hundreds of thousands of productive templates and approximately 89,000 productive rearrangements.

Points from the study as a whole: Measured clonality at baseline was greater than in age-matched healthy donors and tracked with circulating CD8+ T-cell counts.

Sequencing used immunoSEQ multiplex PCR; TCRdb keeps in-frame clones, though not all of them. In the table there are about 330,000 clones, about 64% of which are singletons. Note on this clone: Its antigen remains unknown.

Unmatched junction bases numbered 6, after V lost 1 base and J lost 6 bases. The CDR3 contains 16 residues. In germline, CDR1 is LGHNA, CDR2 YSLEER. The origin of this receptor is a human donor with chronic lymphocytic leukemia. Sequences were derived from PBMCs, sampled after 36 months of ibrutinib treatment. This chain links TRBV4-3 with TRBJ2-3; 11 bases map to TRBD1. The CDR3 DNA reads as TGCGCCAGCAGCCAAGTCCGGGGACAGGGGGTGGATACGCAGTATTTT. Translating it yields CASSQVRGQGVDTQYF.